The subject of this entry is one T cell receptor beta chain. The antigen remains unidentified. The data stem from a study of cytomegalovirus exposure and HLA in healthy donors. At the level of the study: The same platform as the approximately 670 first-cohort repertoires was used for the roughly 130 validation repertoires, a later analysis reported.

TCRdb's copy holds only in-frame clones and misses some; the assay was immunoSEQ multiplex PCR. The repertoire holds some 310,000 clones, with approximately 91% as singletons. Points from the study as a whole: Cytomegalovirus-associated status was assigned to 164 TCR beta chains. With high specificity and sensitivity, the classifier reportedly diagnosed cytomegalovirus status. Among the CMV-associated chains, a few were confirmed in vitro as specific for CMV antigens.

V lost 3 bases and J lost 0, with 5 bases in between. From germline, CDR1 is MNHNS and CDR2 SASEGT. This CDR3 comprises 14 residues. The chain joins TRBV6-1 to TRBJ2-2, with D unclear. Sequenced input: PBMCs. The receptor was isolated from a man aged 30-40 years in good health and CMV-seronegative. Here the CDR3 DNA reads TGTGCCAGCAGTGACTACGCGAACACCGGGGAGCTGTTTTTT. Its protein product is CASSDYANTGELFF.